This TCR beta chain appears in the sequencing data of a study of blood T cell repertoires in COVID-19. Study in general: From the United States, Italy and Spain came samples of acute and convalescent COVID-19. In each case, the material was cDNA or gDNA derived from T cells, B-cell-depleted T cells, or PBMCs.

The CDR3 runs to 12 residues. Germline loops: CDR1 MDHEN, CDR2 SYDVKM. With 7 bases clipped from V and 7 bases from J, the junction kept 2 bases outside the gene matches. The cohort comprised adults aged about 18 to 89 years residing in approximately 22 US areas. Assignments of participants to cohorts depended upon their own reported clinical history. The assay was immunoSEQ multiplex PCR, and TCRdb's table has in-frame clones only and misses some. Altogether roughly 170,000 clones are present, 65% to 85% being singletons, with the ten largest covering about 5%. The sequenced sample was PBMCs or T cells enriched from blood (not recorded which). The TCR sequence derives from a woman aged 35 to 49 with acute COVID-19. The chain couples TRBV28 to TRBJ1-2; TRBD1 agrees at 11 bases. CDR3 sequence reads: CASKGTGGGYTF. The CDR3 nucleotides read TGTGCCAGCAAGGGGACAGGGGGTGGCTACACCTTC.